A single sample is the source of the 3 T cell receptor beta chains below, sequenced in a study of blood T cell repertoires in COVID-19. Method: immunoSEQ multiplex PCR; TCRdb's copy keeps in-frame clones and lacks some. The sample records about 160,000 clones, 85% being singletons. Material: peripheral blood. The receptor set was obtained from a human donor with acute or convalescent COVID-19. The donor label of this sample is uncertain.

The chain is built from TRBV18 and TRBJ2-6, with 7 positions matching TRBD1. CDR1 and CDR2 from the germline V gene are KGHSH and LQKENI. After removal of 6 bases from V and 0 bases from J, the junction contained 8 bases not matched to a gene. The CDR3 runs 17 residues. Written as DNA, the CDR3 is TGTGCCAGCTCTCGGACAGGAGCCTTCTCTGGGGCCAACGTCCTGACTTTC. Its protein product is CASSRTGAFSGANVLTF.

This clone was seen once. This rearrangement joins TRBV7-3 to TRBJ2-3; TRBD1 matches at 7 bases. Germline V gene lookup returns CDR1 SGHTA and CDR2 FQGTGA. The CDR3 spans 12 residues. With 5 bases clipped from V and 9 bases from J, the junction kept 5 bases outside the gene matches. Here the CDR3 reads CASSRGGNTQYF. The CDR3 DNA reads TGTGCCAGCAGCAGAGGGGGCAACACGCAGTATTTT.

The CDR3 region has the DNA TGTGCCAGTACCTTTCGTCGGGGGGGCAGCACAGATACGCAGTATTTT. As protein: CASTFRRGGSTDTQYF. This chain uses TRBV19 with TRBJ2-3; 8 positions match TRBD2. This CDR3 has 16 residues. Germline V CDR1 and CDR2: LNHDA, SQIVND (reference sequence). Unmatched junction bases numbered 9, after V lost 7 bases and J lost 0 bases.